The rows below give T cell receptor beta chains drawn from one sample of a study of PD-L1 blockade in urothelial cancer. TCRdb keeps only in-frame clones here, not all; method: immunoSEQ multiplex PCR. The table lists over 75,000 clones, about 90% of them singletons. Specimen: PBMCs, collected around atezolizumab (anti-PD-L1) treatment. These receptors came from a woman of 80 years or more with urothelial cancer. Each CDR3 is given with its conserved first and last residue. The D gene is left open where the match is weak. Not all rows give a size; the values are once, few, many and, for expanded clones, a class.

. | TRBJ1-2 | TRBV28 | . | CASTPAGYGYTF
. | TRBJ2-5 | TRBV30 | . | CAWRGGKGETQYF
. | TRBJ1-5 | TRBV5-1 | . | CASSPGGAINQPQHF
. | TRBJ1-2 | TRBV7-9 | . | CASSPLGGLNNYGYTF
. | TRBJ2-1 | TRBV19 | . | CASTRGGAEQFF
. | TRBJ2-7 | TRBV7-6 | TRBD1 | CASSVDRGGEQYF
. | TRBJ2-1 | TRBV27 | . | CASSSQGEQFF
. | TRBJ2-3 | TRBV28 | TRBD2 | CASKRGGRTDTQYF
. | TRBJ1-1 | TRBV6-5 | TRBD1 | CASSFRGQGATAFF
. | TRBJ2-4 | TRBV5-8 | . | CASSLGGRGEFGSIQYF
. | TRBJ2-1 | TRBV5-4 | TRBD2 | CASSRTSGFSSYNEQFF
. | TRBJ1-1 | TRBV7-3 | . | CASSAGGLTEAFF
. | TRBJ2-2 | TRBV7-9 | . | CASSLTGELFF
. | TRBJ2-2 | TRBV7-3 | TRBD2 | CASSRTSGSLTGELFF
. | TRBJ2-7 | TRBV7-5 | . | CVRSFMALLLTYEQYF
. | TRBJ2-5 | TRBV28 | . | CASSFRGQETQYF
. | TRBJ2-7 | TRBV27 | . | CASSTTLRNYEQYF
once | TRBJ2-5 | TRBV5-5 | TRBD1 | CASSPPGIGTGGPETQYF
few | TRBJ2-1 | TRBV28 | TRBD1 | CASRPRGTGLNNEQFF
. | TRBJ2-1 | TRBV14 | TRBD2 | CASSQPGLARNEQFF
. | TRBJ1-4 | TRBV19 | . | CASSIVREKLFF
. | TRBJ2-5 | TRBV9 | . | CASSERGDGRSAGETQYF
. | TRBJ1-6 | TRBV10-2 | . | CASSDAGYSPLHF
. | TRBJ1-2 | TRBV7-2 | . | CASSLGEANYGYTF
few | TRBJ1-5 | TRBV30 | . | CAWSRGARGNQPQHF
. | TRBJ1-1 | TRBV5-1 | . | CASSLGRAGTEAFF
. | TRBJ1-5 | TRBV5-1 | . | CASTPAGGSDQPQHF
. | TRBJ2-7 | TRBV14 | TRBD2 | CASSLRGLAGVGEQYF
. | TRBJ2-7 | TRBV7-9 | . | CASSLYENYEQYF
. | TRBJ2-1 | TRBV7-6 | TRBD2 | CASSAGTSGNDEQFF
. | TRBJ2-1 | TRBV11-2 | TRBD2 | CASSSTSGRSVF
. | TRBJ2-2 | TRBV18 | . | CASSPSEGYTGELFF
. | TRBJ2-1 | TRBV19 | . | CASTGGRGSYNEQFF
. | TRBJ2-7 | TRBV18 | TRBD1 | CASSPPGTGLYEQYF
. | TRBJ2-5 | TRBV2 | . | CATRTAYQETQYF
. | TRBJ2-7 | TRBV28 | . | CASSPPGISSYEQYF
. | TRBJ2-1 | TRBV6-5 | . | CASSKRLSSGMEFF
. | TRBJ2-1 | TRBV7-3 | . | CASSLAQGGYNEQFF
once | TRBJ1-1 | TRBV2 | . | CASSTGYTEAFF
. | TRBJ2-1 | TRBV5-1 | . | CASSSQGIEQFF
. | TRBJ1-3 | TRBV5-5 | . | CASSWGQGNSGNTIYF
. | TRBJ2-7 | TRBV28 | . | CASTAPGRYEQYF
. | TRBJ2-4 | TRBV28 | TRBD2 | CASSGRVPKNIQYF
. | TRBJ2-1 | TRBV7-2 | . | CASSLKWDTPGNEQFF
. | TRBJ1-1 | TRBV19 | . | CASSMGGGTEAFF
. | TRBJ2-3 | TRBV29-1 | . | CSAGIDTQYF
. | TRBJ1-3 | TRBV7-9 | TRBD1 | CASSPGDRGPSSGNTIYF
. | TRBJ2-1 | TRBV5-1 | . | CASSLEPAYNEQFF